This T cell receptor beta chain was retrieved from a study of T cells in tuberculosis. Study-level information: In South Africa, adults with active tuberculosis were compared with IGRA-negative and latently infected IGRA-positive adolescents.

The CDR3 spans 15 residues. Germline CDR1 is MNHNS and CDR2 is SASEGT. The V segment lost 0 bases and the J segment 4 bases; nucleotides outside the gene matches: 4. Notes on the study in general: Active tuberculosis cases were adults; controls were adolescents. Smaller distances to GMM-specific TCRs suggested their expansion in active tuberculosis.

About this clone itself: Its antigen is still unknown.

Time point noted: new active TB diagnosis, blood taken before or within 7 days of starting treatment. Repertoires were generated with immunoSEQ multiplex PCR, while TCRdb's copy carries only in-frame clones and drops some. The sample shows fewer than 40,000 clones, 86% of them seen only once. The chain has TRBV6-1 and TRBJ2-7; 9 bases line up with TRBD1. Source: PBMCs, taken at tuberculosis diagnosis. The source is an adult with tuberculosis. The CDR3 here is CASSEAGTGRYEQYF. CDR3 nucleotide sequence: TGTGCCAGCAGTGAAGCCGGGACAGGGCGGTACGAGCAGTACTTC.